Below, one T cell receptor beta chain is given with its context. No antigen is known for it. The source of the sample is a study of T-cell reconstitution after alpha-beta-depleted transplantation in children. Preparing the TCRbeta library involved the use of unique molecular identifiers. TCRdb re-derived calls from the PCR reads in MiXCR, one entry per CDR3 protein. The table includes around 960,000 distinct CDR3 sequences, roughly 29% detected once. Study-wide results and limits: Recipient T cells and thymic progenitors that survived gave rise to the high TCRbeta diversity observed at day 60 in some patients. It was reported that alpha-beta T cells came from several hundred expanded graft clones (about two months after transplant). At the one-year point after transplant, T-cell counts and TCRbeta diversity were found to come mostly from T cells that had been newly produced.

The receptor's source is a boy less than two years old who had a stem cell transplant for SCID, so the T cells may come from the graft donor. Sequenced material: PBMCs, mostly from graft donor cells, taken 360 days after TCRalphabeta/CD19-depleted stem cell transplant.

DNA of the CDR3: TGCGCCAGCAGCTTGGGTAGGAACATGAACACTGAAGCTTTCTTT. This encodes CASSLGRNMNTEAFF. The chain carries TRBV5-1 and TRBJ1-1; D remains unclear. V was clipped by 0 bases and J by 0 bases, with 9 bases between them. Germline values: CDR1 SGHRS, CDR2 YFSETQ. CDR3 length: 15 residues.